The 25 T cell receptor beta chains presented below share a single source sample, sequenced in a study of blood T cell repertoires in COVID-19. The method was immunoSEQ multiplex PCR; TCRdb's version includes in-frame clones alone and lacks a portion of them. The sample yields roughly 700,000 clones, around 89% seen once. What was sequenced was peripheral blood. The receptors come from a woman between 18 and 30 years old with acute or convalescent COVID-19.

The chain recombines TRBV6-4 with TRBJ1-1; D might be TRBD1 (6 bases). V was pared by 4 bases and J by 3 bases, with 12 bases between. This CDR3 is built from 14 residues. Germline loops: CDR1 MRHNA, CDR2 SNTAGT. In DNA, the CDR3 is TGTGCCAGCAGTGTCTGGGAGGGGGACACTGAAGCTTTCTTT. Translating gives CASSVWEGDTEAFF.

The chain is built from TRBV6-5 and TRBJ2-2; 12 bases are shared with TRBD1. The length of the CDR3 is 16 residues. CDR1 MNHEY and CDR2 SVGAGI come from the germline V gene. V dropped 0 bases and J dropped 6; count of bases not matched to a gene: 2. The CDR3 is CASSYSGTGGSGELFF. CDR3 sequence (DNA): TGTGCCAGCAGTTACTCCGGGACAGGGGGCTCCGGGGAGCTGTTTTTT.

V and J are TRBV10-3 and TRBJ1-1; D is uncertain. There are 15 residues in the CDR3. Germline CDR1 reads ENHRY; CDR2 reads SYGVKD. Trimming pared 2 bases from V and 5 bases from J, leaving 15 bases between. The CDR3 coding sequence is TGTGCCATCAGTGAGATCCCCGCCAGCGGGACTGAAGCTTTCTTT. Protein: CAISEIPASGTEAFF.

This clone came up a few times. This rearrangement joins TRBV5-5 to TRBJ1-2; 9 bases are shared with TRBD1. This CDR3 has 16 amino acids. Per the germline V gene, CDR1 is SGHKS and CDR2 is YYEKEE (reference sequence). The junction had 8 bases not matched to a gene; V was cut back by 1 base and J by 4 bases. The CDR3 protein is CASSLRDRDRVYGYTF. CDR3 coding DNA: TGTGCCAGCAGCTTGAGGGATCGGGACAGGGTCTATGGCTACACCTTC.

This clone was detected a few times. The chain uses TRBV9 and TRBJ2-5; 9 nucleotides line up with TRBD1. V was pared by 1 base and J by 5 bases, with 3 bases of the junction left unmatched. Germline CDR1 and CDR2: SGDLS and YYNGEE. The CDR3 length is 14 residues. The CDR3 here is CASSVTGGMETQYF. The CDR3, as DNA: TGTGCCAGCAGCGTAACAGGGGGCATGGAGACCCAGTACTTC.

J is TRBJ2-5 and V is TRBV20-1; no reliable D call. Trimming cost V 3 bases and J 2 bases, with 10 bases left between them. Germline V gene sequence: CDR1 DFQATT, CDR2 SNEGSKA (reference sequence). The CDR3 loop spans 13 amino acids. The CDR3: CSASAGLQETQYF. Written as DNA, the CDR3 is TGCAGTGCTAGTGCAGGCTTACAAGAGACCCAGTACTTC.

The gene calls are TRBV5-1 and TRBJ1-1; 9 nucleotides align to TRBD1. Germline lookup yields CDR1 SGHRS and CDR2 YFSETQ. Trimming took 4 bases from V and 5 from J; bases not matched to a gene: 6. The CDR3 loop spans 14 amino acids. CDR3 in DNA: TGCGCCAGCAGCAGGGACAGGGCCAATACTGAAGCTTTCTTT. It codes for CASSRDRANTEAFF.

The rearrangement uses TRBV5-6 and TRBJ1-5; D possibly corresponds to TRBD1 (5 bases). The germline V gene encodes CDR1 SGHDT and CDR2 YYEEEE. V was clipped by 0 bases and J by 3 bases, with 10 bases between them. The CDR3 is 15 residues long. CDR3 protein: CASSLGLGLNQPQHF. In DNA, the CDR3 is TGTGCCAGCAGCTTGGGCTTGGGGCTCAATCAGCCCCAGCATTTT.

The chain joins TRBV12-3 or TRBV12-4 to TRBJ2-3; no clear D. V dropped 7 bases and J dropped 4 bases, with 12 bases sitting between them. CDR3 length equals 13 residues. Here the CDR3 reads CASMATFSDTQYF. The DNA of the CDR3 is TGTGCCAGCATGGCGACTTTCTCAGATACGCAGTATTTT.

The chain has TRBV11-2 and TRBJ2-3; 7 bases fit TRBD1. CDR1 is SGHAT, CDR2 FQNNGV, per germline. J was trimmed by 2 bases and V by 6 bases; bases with no gene match: 17. This CDR3 is 18 amino acids long. The CDR3 nucleotides are TGTGCCAGCAGACCGCGGTGGGGGCGGACAGGTCACACAGATACGCAGTATTTT. Translation gives CASRPRWGRTGHTDTQYF.

The chain recombines TRBV5-1 with TRBJ1-2; TRBD1 might be the D (5 bases). The ends were cut back, 2 bases at V and 0 bases at J, with 14 bases in the middle. This CDR3 comprises 16 residues. The germline V gene encodes CDR1 SGHRS and CDR2 YFSETQ. CDR3 coding DNA: TGCGCCAGCAGCTTACTCAGACAGAGAGCTAACTATGGCTACACCTTC. Translated, it gives CASSLLRQRANYGYTF.

This chain joins TRBV19 and TRBJ1-2, with 8 nucleotides matching TRBD1. This CDR3 region has 15 residues. The V segment lost 3 bases and the J segment 6 bases; nucleotides outside the gene matches: 9. Germline-derived CDR1 and CDR2 are LNHDA and SQIVND (reference sequence). CDR3 protein: CASSIVSGGPHGYTF. CDR3 sequence (DNA): TGTGCCAGTAGTATTGTTTCAGGGGGCCCCCATGGCTACACCTTC.

The DNA for the CDR3 is TGCAGTGCTAGTCAGCGGATCAACGAGCAGTACTTC. Amino acids: CSASQRINEQYF. The chain has TRBV20-1 and TRBJ2-7, with a possible D match to TRBD2 (5 bases). V was trimmed by 3 bases and J by 5 bases, leaving 11 bases between them. CDR3 length equals 12 residues. Germline V gives CDR1 DFQATT, CDR2 SNEGSKA (reference sequence).

The genes are TRBV2 and TRBJ1-6; 7 positions agree with TRBD1. CDR1 and CDR2 (germline): SNHLY, FYNNEI. The CDR3 extends over 13 amino acids. The junction had 10 bases not matched to a gene; V was cut back by 10 bases and J by 10 bases. CDR3 sequence reads: CATHPGGRSPLHF. The CDR3 DNA follows: TGTGCCACCCACCCAGGGGGGCGGTCACCCCTCCACTTT.

This chain connects TRBV4-1 to TRBJ2-3, with 8 bases that match TRBD2. Germline loops: CDR1 MGHRA, CDR2 YSYEKL. Unmatched junction bases numbered 10, after V lost 3 bases and J lost 2 bases. The CDR3 contains 17 residues. As DNA, the CDR3 is TGCGCCAGCAGCCAGTACTCCGGGACTAGTCTCACAGATACGCAGTATTTT. Translation: CASSQYSGTSLTDTQYF.

The chain combines TRBV11-2 with TRBJ1-1; no firm D call. Trimming took off 0 bases at V and 3 bases at J, with 5 bases between the two ends. The CDR3 has 13 residues. Germline CDR1 SGHAT, CDR2 FQNNGV. The CDR3 is CASSLDIDTEAFF. Written as DNA, the CDR3 is TGTGCCAGCAGCTTAGACATTGACACTGAAGCTTTCTTT. The whole variable domain, filled in from reference TRBV11-2 and TRBJ1-1, reads EAGVAQSPRYKIIEKRQSVAFWCNPISGHATLYWYQQILGQGPKLLIQFQNNGVVDDSQLPKDRFSAERLKGVDSTLKIQPAKLEDSAVYLCASSLDIDTEAFFGQGTRLTVV.

V usage is TRBV28 and J usage is TRBJ1-2, with D maybe TRBD1 (5 bases). Germline-derived CDR1 and CDR2 are MDHEN and SYDVKM. Trimming removed 7 bases at V and 7 bases at J, with 13 bases between. This CDR3 contains 12 residues. In DNA, the CDR3 is TGTGCCAGCACTCCGGTCGGGGGTGGCTACACCTTC. Protein sequence: CASTPVGGGYTF.

The chain uses TRBV7-2 and TRBJ1-1; possible D gene TRBD1, 6 bases. Germline V gives CDR1 SGHTA, CDR2 FQGNSA. CDR3 size: 14 residues. V dropped 3 bases and J dropped 5 bases, with 13 bases sitting between them. Written as DNA, the CDR3 is TGTGCCAGCAGCTTGGAAACAGGGTATACTGAAGCTTTCTTT. Amino acids: CASSLETGYTEAFF.

The rearrangement uses TRBV11-2 and TRBJ2-7; 7 bases are a match to TRBD1. This CDR3 has 15 amino acids. V was clipped by 2 bases and J by 3 bases; unmatched bases: 7. CDR1 is SGHAT, CDR2 FQNNGV, per germline. The CDR3 DNA follows: TGTGCCAGCAGCTTATATTATGGACAGGACTACGAGCAGTACTTC. The encoded protein is CASSLYYGQDYEQYF.

This chain uses TRBV19 with TRBJ1-3; D may be TRBD1 (6 bases). The CDR3 is made up of 19 amino acids. The germline V gene encodes CDR1 LNHDA and CDR2 SQIVND (reference sequence). V lost 4 bases and J lost 0, with 22 bases in between. CDR3 bases: TGTGCCAGTAGTAAGCGGGGGCCCTGGGATCAGTCCTCTGGAAACACCATATATTTT. It translates to CASSKRGPWDQSSGNTIYF.

The chain recombines TRBV6-6 with TRBJ2-1; 12 bases are a match to TRBD2. The germline CDR1 and CDR2 sequences are MNHNY and SVGAGI (reference sequence). V shed 9 bases, J shed 10 bases, and the junction held 10 bases outside the gene matches. This CDR3 contains 14 residues. CDR3 in amino acids: CASTSSGGGKEQFF. The CDR3 region has the DNA TGTGCCAGTACTTCTAGCGGGGGGGGGAAAGAGCAGTTCTTC.

This clone was detected only once. The gene calls are TRBV25-1 and TRBJ1-4, with a weak D call TRBD1 (6 bases). V lost 3 bases to trimming and J lost 3 bases, with 11 bases between them. CDR1 and CDR2 from the germline V gene are MGHDK and SYGVNS. The CDR3 is made up of 15 amino acids. CDR3: CASSDHRASNEKLFF. DNA for the CDR3: TGTGCCAGCAGTGACCACAGGGCTTCTAATGAAAAACTGTTTTTT. Using reference TRBV25-1 and TRBJ1-4 for the parts outside the CDR3, the full variable domain is EADIYQTPRYLVIGTGKKITLECSQTMGHDKMYWYQQDPGMELHLIHYSYGVNSTEKGDLSSESTVSRIRTEHFPLTLESARPSHTSQYLCASSDHRASNEKLFFGSGTQLSVL.

This chain uses TRBV5-1 with TRBJ2-7; no clear D. Per the germline V gene, CDR1 is SGHRS and CDR2 is YFSETQ. The CDR3 covers 14 residues. The germline V and J ends were trimmed by 0 bases and 2 bases, with 9 bases remaining between them. The CDR3 coding sequence is TGCGCCAGCAGCTTGGAGCCGGGTACCTACGAGCAGTACTTC. As protein: CASSLEPGTYEQYF.

This chain connects TRBV11-2 to TRBJ1-3; 8 bases line up with TRBD1. The CDR3 has 14 residues. V shed 4 bases, J shed 4 bases, and the junction held 3 bases outside the gene matches. Germline V CDR1 and CDR2: SGHAT, FQNNGV. The CDR3 sequence: CASSSRDRGNTIYF. As DNA, the CDR3 is TGTGCCAGCAGCTCCCGGGACAGGGGAAACACCATATATTTT.

Regarding this clone: In the same sample, other DNA sequences code for this CDR3. The chain carries TRBV6-5 and TRBJ1-2, with 8 bases fitting TRBD1. J was trimmed by 4 bases and V by 2 bases; bases with no gene match: 3. The CDR3 is made up of 14 amino acids. Germline loops: CDR1 MNHEY, CDR2 SVGAGI. As DNA, the CDR3 is TGTGCCAGCAGTTACGGCACAGGGGGCTATGGCTACACCTTC. Translating gives CASSYGTGGYGYTF.